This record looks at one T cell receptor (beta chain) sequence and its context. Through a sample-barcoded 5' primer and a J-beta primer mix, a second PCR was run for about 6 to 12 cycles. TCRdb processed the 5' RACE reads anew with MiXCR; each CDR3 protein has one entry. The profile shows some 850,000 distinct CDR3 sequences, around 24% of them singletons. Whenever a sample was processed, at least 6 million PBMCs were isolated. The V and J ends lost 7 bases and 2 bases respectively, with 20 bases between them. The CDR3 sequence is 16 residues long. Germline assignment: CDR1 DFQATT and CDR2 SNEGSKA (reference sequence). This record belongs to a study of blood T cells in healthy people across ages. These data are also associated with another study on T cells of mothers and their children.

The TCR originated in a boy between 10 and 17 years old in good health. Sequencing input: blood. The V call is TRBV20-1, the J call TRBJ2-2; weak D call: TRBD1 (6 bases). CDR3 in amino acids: CSGPLPAGTNTGELFF. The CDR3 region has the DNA TGCAGTGGCCCCCTGCCGGCAGGGACAAACACCGGGGAGCTGTTTTTT.